Included here is one T cell receptor (beta chain) sequence, with context. PCR was performed a second time for about 7 to 11 cycles using a sample-barcoded 5' primer and a J-beta primer mix. Tagging of each cDNA molecule was performed by a template-switch adaptor with 12 random nucleotides. MiXCR, run by TCRdb on the 5' RACE reads, gives a single entry per CDR3 protein. The data hold around 990,000 distinct CDR3 sequences, with almost 25% observed a single time. This entry is derived from a study of blood T cells in healthy people across ages. The CDR3 runs to 13 residues. V lost 4 bases to trimming and J lost 5 bases; unmatched junction nucleotides: 5. This same sample was also part of a study on T cells of mothers and their children.

Material: blood. V is TRBV12-3 or TRBV12-4 and J is TRBJ2-7; 7 bases align to TRBD2. The source of this sequence is a girl aged 2 to 9 in good health. CDR3 sequence (DNA): TGTGCCAGCAGTTCCGGGACTAATGACGAGCAGTACTTC. Protein sequence: CASSSGTNDEQYF.